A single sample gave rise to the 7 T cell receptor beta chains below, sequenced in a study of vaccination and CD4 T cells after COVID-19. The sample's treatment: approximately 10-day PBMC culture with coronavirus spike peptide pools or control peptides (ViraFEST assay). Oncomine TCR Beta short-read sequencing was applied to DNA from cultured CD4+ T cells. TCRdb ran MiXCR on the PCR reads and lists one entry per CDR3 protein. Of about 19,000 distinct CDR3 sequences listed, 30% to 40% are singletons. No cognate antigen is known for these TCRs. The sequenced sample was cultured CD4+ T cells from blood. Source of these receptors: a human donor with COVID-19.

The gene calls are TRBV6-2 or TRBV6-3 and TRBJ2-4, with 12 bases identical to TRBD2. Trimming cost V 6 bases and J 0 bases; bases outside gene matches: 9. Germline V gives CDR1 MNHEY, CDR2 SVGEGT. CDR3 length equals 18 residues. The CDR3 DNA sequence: TGTGCCAGCAGCTCGACTAGCGGGGGACGCAGAGCCAAAAACATTCAGTACTTC. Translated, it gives CASSSTSGGRRAKNIQYF.

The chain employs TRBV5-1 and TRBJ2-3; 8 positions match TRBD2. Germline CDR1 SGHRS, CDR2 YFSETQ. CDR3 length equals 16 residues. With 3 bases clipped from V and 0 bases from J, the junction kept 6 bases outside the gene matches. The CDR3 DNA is TGCGCCAGCAGCTGGCAATCTAGCGGGAGCACAGATACGCAGTATTTT. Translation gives CASSWQSSGSTDTQYF.

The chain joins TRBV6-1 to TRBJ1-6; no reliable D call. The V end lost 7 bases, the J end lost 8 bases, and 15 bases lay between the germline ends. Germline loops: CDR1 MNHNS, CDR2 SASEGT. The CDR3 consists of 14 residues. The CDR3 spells CASTPEGGYSPLHF. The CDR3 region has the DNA TGTGCCAGCACTCCAGAAGGTGGATATTCACCCCTCCACTTT.

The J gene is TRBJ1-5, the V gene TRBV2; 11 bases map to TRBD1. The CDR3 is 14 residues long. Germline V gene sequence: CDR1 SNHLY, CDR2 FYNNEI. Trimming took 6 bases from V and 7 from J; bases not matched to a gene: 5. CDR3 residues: CASSGQGAGQPQHF. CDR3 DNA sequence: TGTGCCAGCAGCGGACAGGGGGCAGGACAGCCCCAGCATTTT. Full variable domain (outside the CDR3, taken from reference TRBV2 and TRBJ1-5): EPEVTQTPSHQVTQMGQEVILRCVPISNHLYFYWYRQILGQKVEFLVSFYNNEISEKSEIFDDQFSVERPDGSNFTLKIRSTKLEDSAMYFCASSGQGAGQPQHFGDGTRLSIL.

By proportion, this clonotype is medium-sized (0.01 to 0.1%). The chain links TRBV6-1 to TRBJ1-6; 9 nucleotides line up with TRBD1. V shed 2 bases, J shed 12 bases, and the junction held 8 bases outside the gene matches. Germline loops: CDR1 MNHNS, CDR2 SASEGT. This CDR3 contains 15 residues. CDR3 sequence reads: CASSEMGQGFRPLHF. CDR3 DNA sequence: TGTGCCAGCAGTGAAATGGGACAGGGCTTTCGACCCCTCCACTTT.

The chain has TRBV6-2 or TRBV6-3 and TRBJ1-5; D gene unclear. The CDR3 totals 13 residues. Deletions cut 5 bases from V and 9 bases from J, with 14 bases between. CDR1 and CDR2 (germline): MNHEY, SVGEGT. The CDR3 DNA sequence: TGTGCCAGCAGTGCTACTCTAGGAGGGCCCCAGCATTTT. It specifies CASSATLGGPQHF.

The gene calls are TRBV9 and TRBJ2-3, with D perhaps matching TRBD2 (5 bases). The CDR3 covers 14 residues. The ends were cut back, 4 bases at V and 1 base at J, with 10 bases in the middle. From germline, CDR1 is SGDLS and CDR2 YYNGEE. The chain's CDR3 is CASSPPGGTDTQYF. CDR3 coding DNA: TGTGCCAGCAGCCCCCCCGGGGGCACAGATACGCAGTATTTT.